A single T cell receptor beta chain is shown here with its context. The data derive from a study of blood T cell repertoires in COVID-19. Here immunoSEQ multiplex PCR was the method, and the copy in TCRdb shows in-frame clones only, minus some. Of nearly 80,000 clones listed, about nine tenths are singletons. Germline CDR1 reads SGHVS; CDR2 reads FNYEAQ. The trim removed 0 bases at V and 5 bases at J, leaving 6 bases unmatched. The CDR3 totals 16 residues. The rearrangement joins TRBV7-6 to TRBJ2-5; 10 nucleotides agree with TRBD2. The source material was peripheral blood. The receptor was isolated from a woman of 80 years or more with acute or convalescent COVID-19. The CDR3 DNA reads TGTGCCAGCAGCTTAGCTACTAGCGGGACCGAGGAGACCCAGTACTTC. Amino acid sequence: CASSLATSGTEETQYF.